The source of this T cell receptor (beta chain) is a study of T cell repertoires in cytomegalovirus infection. Background on the study: Public TCR beta signature analysis indicated the presence of both CMV infection and matching HLA type.

This clonotype came up a few times. Its antigen is still unknown. TCRdb reanalysed the reads using MiXCR and keeps one entry per CDR3 protein. The data contain 830,000 or so distinct CDR3 sequences, 30% to 35% of them singletons. Study conclusions and caveats: Public TCR beta family frequency separated CMV-and-HLA carriers, including in an independent cohort. CMV-specific TCR beta clonotypes restricted by HLA-C dominated the ex vivo response.

The source material was cultured CD8+ T cells from PBMCs, sampled from culture after CMV antigen stimulation. The TCR sequence derives from a human donor in good health (CMV status not recorded). Some clones in this sample may be carry-over from other donors' samples.

The CDR3, as DNA: TGTGCCAGCACCCTCGTGAGGGGCAATGAGCAGTTCTTC. Protein product: CASTLVRGNEQFF. The chain carries TRBV6-5 and TRBJ2-1, with D possibly being TRBD1 or TRBD2 (5 bases each). Germline V gives CDR1 MNHEY, CDR2 SVGAGI. The V and J ends lost 7 bases and 6 bases respectively, with 13 bases between them. The length of the CDR3 is 13 residues.